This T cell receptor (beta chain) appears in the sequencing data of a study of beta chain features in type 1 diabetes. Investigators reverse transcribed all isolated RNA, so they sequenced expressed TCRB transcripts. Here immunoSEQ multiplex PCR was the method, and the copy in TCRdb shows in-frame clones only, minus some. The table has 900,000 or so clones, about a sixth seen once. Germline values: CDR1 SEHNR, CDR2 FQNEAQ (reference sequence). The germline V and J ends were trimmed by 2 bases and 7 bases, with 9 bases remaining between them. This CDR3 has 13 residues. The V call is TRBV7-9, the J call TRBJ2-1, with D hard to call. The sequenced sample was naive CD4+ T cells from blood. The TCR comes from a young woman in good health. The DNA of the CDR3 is TGTGCCAGCAGCTTAAGGAGATTTAATGAGCAGTTCTTC. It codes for CASSLRRFNEQFF. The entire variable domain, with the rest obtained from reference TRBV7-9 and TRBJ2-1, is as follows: DTGVSQNPRHKITKRGQNVTFRCDPISEHNRLYWYRQTLGQGPEFLTYFQNEAQLEKSRLLSDRFSAERPKGSFSTLEIQRTEQGDSAMYLCASSLRRFNEQFFGPGTRLTVL.